This passage covers 29 T cell receptor beta chains from one sample sequenced in a study of blood T cell repertoires in COVID-19. The data were produced by immunoSEQ multiplex PCR, yet TCRdb's version contains in-frame clones alone and is incomplete. Counted here are about 40,000 clones, approximately 86% occurring once; the ten biggest clones make up around 20%. Specimen: peripheral blood. These receptors were collected from a man between 60 and 75 years old with acute or convalescent COVID-19.

This chain links TRBV6-5 with TRBJ1-4; D not certain. The CDR3 extends over 16 amino acids. V lost 2 bases, J lost 4 bases, and 14 bases lay in between. The germline gives CDR1 MNHEY, CDR2 SVGAGI. CDR3 in amino acids: CASSYVARAGNEKLFF. The CDR3 DNA is TGTGCCAGCAGTTACGTGGCCCGGGCGGGTAATGAAAAACTGTTTTTT.

The chain joins TRBV5-1 to TRBJ2-7, with TRBD1 matching over 7 bases. The CDR3 loop spans 15 amino acids. Unmatched junction bases numbered 7, after V lost 0 bases and J lost 4 bases. In germline, CDR1 is SGHRS, CDR2 YFSETQ. Here the CDR3 DNA reads TGCGCCAGCAGCTTGGAGGGGACAGTGGTGTACGAGCAGTACTTC. It codes for CASSLEGTVVYEQYF.

The rearrangement uses TRBV5-1 and TRBJ1-4; TRBD1 might be the D (6 bases). Germline V gene sequence: CDR1 SGHRS, CDR2 YFSETQ. There are 15 residues in the CDR3. V was pared by 1 base and J by 2 bases, with 9 bases between. CDR3 in DNA: TGCGCCAGCAGCTTGCCAGGGGTGACTAATGAAAAACTGTTTTTT. Translated: CASSLPGVTNEKLFF.

The V and J genes are TRBV2 and TRBJ1-3; D gene uncertain. The CDR3 length is 12 residues. Trimming removed 8 bases at V and 1 base at J, with 6 bases between. Germline V gene lookup returns CDR1 SNHLY and CDR2 FYNNEI. Here the CDR3 DNA reads TGTGCCAGCGGCCTTTCTGGAAACACCATATATTTT. Translating gives CASGLSGNTIYF.

J is TRBJ1-6 and V is TRBV24-1, with 7 bases fitting TRBD1. Germline lookup yields CDR1 KGHDR and CDR2 SFDVKD. Trimming took 4 bases from V and 16 from J; bases not matched to a gene: 12. CDR3 length: 14 residues. DNA for the CDR3: TGTGCCACCAGTGACTCCAACTCAGGGGGACAACTCCACTTT. It yields the protein CATSDSNSGGQLHF.

The gene calls are TRBV27 and TRBJ2-3; perhaps TRBD1 as D (6 bases). The CDR3 extends over 15 amino acids. V was trimmed by 6 bases and J by 7 bases, leaving 20 bases between them. Germline V gives CDR1 MNHEY, CDR2 SMNVEV (reference sequence). The CDR3 loop is CASRSQGSVTNTQYF. The CDR3 bases are TGTGCCAGCAGGTCACAGGGTTCGGTAACGAATACGCAGTATTTT.

V usage is TRBV5-1 and J usage is TRBJ2-5, with D perhaps TRBD1 (5 bases). V lost 0 bases and J lost 7, with 10 bases in between. Per the germline V gene, CDR1 is SGHRS and CDR2 is YFSETQ. CDR3 size: 13 residues. The CDR3 bases are TGCGCCAGCAGCTTGGTACAGGATAGGACCCAGTACTTC. Its protein is CASSLVQDRTQYF. Looking up the rest from reference TRBV5-1 and TRBJ2-5 gives the full variable domain: KAGVTQTPRYLIKTRGQQVTLSCSPISGHRSVSWYQQTPGQGLQFLFEYFSETQRNKGNFPGRFSGRQFSNSRSEMNVSTLELGDSALYLCASSLVQDRTQYFGPGTRLLVL.

This clone was seen just once. CDR3 protein: CATTKGGGDSNTQYF. The CDR3, as DNA: TGTGCCACCACCAAGGGTGGAGGGGACTCTAATACGCAGTATTTT. V usage is TRBV24-1 and J usage is TRBJ2-3; D perhaps matches TRBD2 (6 bases). The V end lost 8 bases, the J end lost 7 bases, and 21 bases lay between the germline ends. CDR1 and CDR2 (germline): KGHDR, SFDVKD. The CDR3 has 15 amino acids.

J is TRBJ1-2 and V is TRBV9; D is unclear. CDR1 SGDLS and CDR2 YYNGEE come from the germline V gene. The germline V and J ends were trimmed by 3 bases and 8 bases, with 17 bases remaining between them. The CDR3 has 14 residues. In nucleotides, the CDR3 is TGTGCCAGCAGCGCCCCCTGGGGAGGAGACGGCTACACCTTC. Its translation: CASSAPWGGDGYTF.

V and J are TRBV3-1 (or the pseudogene TRBV3-2) and TRBJ2-1, with D tentatively TRBD2 (5 bases). The CDR3 has 15 amino acids. Germline V gene lookup returns CDR1 LGHDT and CDR2 YNNKEL (reference sequence). Trimming removed 1 base at V and 4 bases at J, with 11 bases between. CDR3 amino acids: CASSQAPGKYNEQFF. In DNA form, the CDR3 reads TGTGCCAGCAGCCAAGCACCCGGGAAATACAATGAGCAGTTCTTC.

The V gene is TRBV18, the J gene TRBJ1-2, with D unresolved. Looked up from germline, CDR1 is KGHSH and CDR2 is LQKENI. V was pared by 0 bases and J by 7 bases, with 18 bases between. The CDR3 has 16 amino acids. The CDR3 reads CASSPPGRQNRGGYTF. CDR3 in DNA: TGTGCCAGCTCACCACCCGGTCGACAAAACCGGGGTGGCTACACCTTC.

The chain's CDR3 is CASSLGLAGRDTQYF. The CDR3 nucleotides read TGTGCCAGCAGCTTAGGACTAGCGGGACGAGATACGCAGTATTTT. V is TRBV11-1 and J is TRBJ2-3, with TRBD2 matching over 11 bases. Germline V gene lookup returns CDR1 SGHAT and CDR2 FQDESV (reference sequence). The ends lost 1 base at V and 5 bases at J; junction bases unmatched: 2. This CDR3 has 15 residues.

V and J are TRBV6-2 or TRBV6-3 and TRBJ2-7; TRBD1 aligns across 10 bases. In germline, CDR1 is MNHEY, CDR2 SVGEGT. This CDR3 contains 16 residues. V lost 6 bases to trimming and J lost 1 base; unmatched junction nucleotides: 9. CDR3 residues: CASSLGQGIRSYEQYV. In nucleotides, the CDR3 is TGTGCCAGCAGCCTGGGACAGGGGATAAGGTCCTACGAGCAGTACGTC.

This clone was recorded once. The chain couples TRBV6-4 to TRBJ2-5; perhaps TRBD2 as D (5 bases). The V gene lost 4 bases and the J gene lost 5 bases, with 11 bases spanning the gap. The CDR3 is 13 residues long. CDR1 MRHNA and CDR2 SNTAGT come from the germline V gene. This CDR3 is CASSAARRETQYF. The CDR3, as DNA: TGTGCCAGCAGTGCCGCCCGGAGGGAGACCCAGTACTTC.

This chain connects TRBV18 to TRBJ1-4; maybe TRBD1 (5 bases). The germline CDR1 and CDR2 sequences are KGHSH and LQKENI. The CDR3 sequence is 13 residues long. Trimming left V 4 bases short and J 7 bases short, with 10 bases between. CDR3 amino acids: CASSRQMGEKLFF. The CDR3 nucleotides are TGTGCCAGCTCACGACAGATGGGTGAAAAACTGTTTTTT.

The V gene is TRBV6-6, the J gene TRBJ1-5; a weak D match, TRBD1 (5 bases). Germline V gives CDR1 MNHNY, CDR2 SVGAGI (reference sequence). The CDR3 has 15 amino acids. Trimming stripped 7 bases from V and 0 bases from J, with 13 bases between. This CDR3 reads CASIVAGDSNQPQHF. Here the CDR3 DNA reads TGTGCCAGCATAGTAGCGGGGGATAGCAATCAGCCCCAGCATTTT.

The chain recombines TRBV5-1 with TRBJ2-2, with 10 bases that match TRBD1. V shed 3 bases, J shed 3 bases, and the junction held 5 bases outside the gene matches. In germline, CDR1 is SGHRS, CDR2 YFSETQ. The CDR3 runs to 16 residues. CDR3: CASSSPDRGHTGELFF. The CDR3 nucleotides are TGCGCCAGCAGCTCTCCCGACAGGGGGCACACCGGGGAGCTGTTTTTT. Based on the CDR3 plus reference TRBV5-1 and TRBJ2-2, the full variable domain is KAGVTQTPRYLIKTRGQQVTLSCSPISGHRSVSWYQQTPGQGLQFLFEYFSETQRNKGNFPGRFSGRQFSNSRSEMNVSTLELGDSALYLCASSSPDRGHTGELFFGEGSRLTVL.

This clone appeared a single time. The chain recombines TRBV5-1 with TRBJ2-5, with 13 bases aligning to TRBD2. Germline trimming cut 3 bases from V and 1 base from J; bases unmatched to any gene: 3. The length of the CDR3 is 16 residues. From germline, CDR1 is SGHRS and CDR2 YFSETQ. This CDR3 is CASSSGTSGVQETQYF. The CDR3 DNA is TGCGCCAGCAGCTCCGGGACTAGCGGGGTCCAAGAGACCCAGTACTTC.

The sample holds a few counts of this clone. This chain connects TRBV5-4 to TRBJ1-2; 7 bases map to TRBD1. CDR3 size: 16 residues. Germline CDR1 is SGHNT and CDR2 is YYREEE (reference sequence). V lost 3 bases and J lost 4; bases outside the gene matches: 12. The CDR3 DNA reads TGTGCCAGCAGCTGGGATACAGGGGAGGTTGGCTATGGCTACACCTTC. Translated, it gives CASSWDTGEVGYGYTF.

This clone has more than one count but fewer than ten. V is TRBV5-4 and J is TRBJ2-7, with 9 bases lining up with TRBD2. This CDR3 contains 14 residues. V shed 4 bases, J shed 4 bases, and the junction held 6 bases outside the gene matches. Looked up from germline, CDR1 is SGHNT and CDR2 is YYREEE (reference sequence). The DNA for the CDR3 is TGTGCCAGCAGCCACCAGCGGGAGGATTACGAGCAGTACTTC. Translated, it gives CASSHQREDYEQYF.

The chain is built from TRBV29-1 and TRBJ2-1; 11 bases are a match to TRBD2. Germline values: CDR1 SQVTM, CDR2 ANQGSEA. The CDR3 spans 14 residues. V shed 4 bases and J 4 bases; nucleotides not matched to a gene: 3. The CDR3 loop is CSVVGLADYNEQFF. CDR3 in DNA: TGCAGCGTTGTGGGACTAGCGGATTACAATGAGCAGTTCTTC.

The chain recombines TRBV6-1 with TRBJ2-6, with D hard to call. Germline values: CDR1 MNHNS, CDR2 SASEGT. Trimming left V 4 bases short and J 0 bases short, with 10 bases between. The CDR3 has 16 amino acids. The CDR3 loop reads CASSVNPVSGANVLTF. CDR3 nucleotide sequence: TGTGCCAGCAGTGTTAACCCAGTCTCTGGGGCCAACGTCCTGACTTTC.

This clone was recorded a few times. This chain uses TRBV20-1 with TRBJ1-3; D is uncertain. Per the germline V gene, CDR1 is DFQATT and CDR2 is SNEGSKA (reference sequence). CDR3 size: 16 residues. Trimming pared 3 bases from V and 0 bases from J, leaving 15 bases between. This CDR3 reads CSASPAGFLSGNTIYF. The CDR3 bases are TGCAGTGCTAGTCCGGCAGGATTTCTCTCTGGAAACACCATATATTTT.

The chain couples TRBV4-1 to TRBJ1-5; 8 positions match TRBD1. CDR3 length: 15 amino acids. Unmatched junction bases numbered 5, after V lost 1 base and J lost 6 bases. Germline V lookup: CDR1 MGHRA, CDR2 YSYEKL. Written as DNA, the CDR3 is TGCGCCAGCAGCCAAGTGCAGGGACAGGCTCAGCCCCAGCATTTT. It yields the protein CASSQVQGQAQPQHF.

In its sample, this clone was seen a few times. Written as DNA, the CDR3 is TGTGCCAGCAGTACTCGCTATGGCTACACCTTC. It yields the protein CASSTRYGYTF. This chain connects TRBV6-5 to TRBJ1-2; D ambiguous. The CDR3 runs 11 residues. V gave up 5 bases and J gave up 4 bases, with 5 bases separating them. Looked up from germline, CDR1 is MNHEY and CDR2 is SVGAGI.

V gene TRBV4-3 combines with J gene TRBJ2-2, with D possibly matching TRBD1 (6 bases). This CDR3 has 16 residues. Trimming removed 3 bases at V and 4 bases at J, with 15 bases between. CDR1 is LGHNA and CDR2 is YSLEER in the germline V gene. The CDR3 sequence is CASSQVRGPGTGELFF. CDR3 DNA sequence: TGCGCCAGCAGCCAGGTCAGGGGCCCGGGCACCGGGGAGCTGTTTTTT.

The gene calls are TRBV6-4 and TRBJ2-7; 12 bases are shared with TRBD1. CDR3 length: 15 residues. The trim removed 5 bases at V and 8 bases at J, leaving 10 bases unmatched. The germline gives CDR1 MRHNA, CDR2 SNTAGT. The CDR3 is CASSFPGTGGEQQYV. Written as DNA, the CDR3 is TGTGCCAGCAGTTTCCCCGGGACAGGGGGCGAGCAGCAGTACGTC.

The chain carries TRBV6-4 and TRBJ2-1, with D unclear. Trimming took off 4 bases at V and 10 bases at J, with 14 bases between the two ends. Germline CDR1 and CDR2: MRHNA and SNTAGT. The CDR3 is 13 residues long. This CDR3 reads CASSATARDEQFF. As DNA, the CDR3 is TGTGCCAGCAGTGCAACCGCTAGAGACGAGCAGTTCTTC.

The genes are TRBV7-9 and TRBJ2-7; D perhaps matches TRBD1 (6 bases). CDR3 length: 15 amino acids. In germline, CDR1 is SEHNR, CDR2 FQNEAQ (reference sequence). The V gene lost 4 bases and the J gene lost 2 bases, with 15 bases spanning the gap. The CDR3 sequence: CASSYSGTGPYEQYV. CDR3 DNA sequence: TGTGCCAGCAGCTACTCGGGCACAGGGCCCTACGAGCAGTACGTC.